Listed here are 4 T cell receptor beta chains from one sample, sequenced in a study of T cell repertoires in ileal Crohn's disease. Sequenced by immunoSEQ multiplex PCR; TCRdb stores in-frame clones only, minus some. In the table there are about 7,200 clones, more than 65% of which are singletons. Sequencing was done on a sample of ileal tissue. These TCRs come from an adult with Crohn's disease.

This chain joins TRBV19 and TRBJ2-5; D is perhaps TRBD2 (6 bases). Looked up from germline, CDR1 is LNHDA and CDR2 is SQIVND (reference sequence). The V end lost 6 bases, the J end lost 5 bases, and 19 bases lay between the germline ends. This CDR3 has 15 residues. This CDR3 reads CASRPGGEAGETQYF. The CDR3 DNA is TGTGCCAGTAGGCCGGGCGGAGAGGCGGGGGAGACCCAGTACTTC. Drawing the rest from reference TRBV19 and TRBJ2-5, the complete variable domain is DGGITQSPKYLFRKEGQNVTLSCEQNLNHDAMYWYRQDPGQGLRLIYYSQIVNDFQKGDIAEGYSVSREKKESFPLTVTSAQKNPTAFYLCASRPGGEAGETQYFGPGTRLLVL.

The gene calls are TRBV29-1 and TRBJ2-1, with D possibly TRBD1 on 6 matching bases. CDR1 SQVTM and CDR2 ANQGSEA come from the germline V gene. The CDR3 runs to 16 residues. Trimming shortened V by 0 bases and J by 0 bases, and 12 bases separated the two germline ends. The CDR3 region has the DNA TGCAGCGTTGAAGATGAGTCAGGGGCCTCCTACAATGAGCAGTTCTTC. This sequence encodes CSVEDESGASYNEQFF.

The V and J genes are TRBV9 and TRBJ2-1; 12 nucleotides align to TRBD2. The CDR3 consists of 16 residues. From germline, CDR1 is SGDLS and CDR2 YYNGEE. The ends lost 4 bases at V and 5 bases at J; junction bases unmatched: 7. CDR3 sequence (DNA): TGTGCCAGCAGCTCGCGACTAGCGGGAGACAACAATGAGCAGTTCTTC. As protein: CASSSRLAGDNNEQFF.

The chain combines TRBV6-1 with TRBJ2-2; 7 bases align to TRBD2. The CDR3 is made up of 14 amino acids. Germline CDR1 is MNHNS and CDR2 is SASEGT. V lost 2 bases to trimming and J lost 3 bases; unmatched junction nucleotides: 0. Written as DNA, the CDR3 is TGTGCCAGCAGTGAACTAGCGGACACCGGGGAGCTGTTTTTT. It is translated as CASSELADTGELFF.